This TCR beta chain was observed in a study of T cell responses to AZD1222 COVID-19 vaccine. Broader study findings: Vaccine-related CD4 TCRs covered spike, predominating at 160-218 and 743-854.

Sequencing used immunoSEQ multiplex PCR; TCRdb keeps in-frame clones, though not all of them. Here the sample spans some 96,000 clones, roughly 89% being singletons. A remark on this clone: The antigen remains undetermined.

The CDR3 runs 15 residues. Trimming shortened V by 0 bases and J by 1 base, and 9 bases separated the two germline ends. Germline CDR1 is MNHEY and CDR2 is SMNVEV (reference sequence). The chain couples TRBV27 to TRBJ2-5; possible D gene TRBD2, 5 bases. Sample: peripheral blood, taken on day 0 of AZD1222 vaccination. The sequence was collected from an adult in good health. This chain's CDR3 is CASSLSLLAQETQYF. For the CDR3, the DNA is TGTGCCAGCAGTTTATCTCTTCTAGCCCAAGAGACCCAGTACTTC.